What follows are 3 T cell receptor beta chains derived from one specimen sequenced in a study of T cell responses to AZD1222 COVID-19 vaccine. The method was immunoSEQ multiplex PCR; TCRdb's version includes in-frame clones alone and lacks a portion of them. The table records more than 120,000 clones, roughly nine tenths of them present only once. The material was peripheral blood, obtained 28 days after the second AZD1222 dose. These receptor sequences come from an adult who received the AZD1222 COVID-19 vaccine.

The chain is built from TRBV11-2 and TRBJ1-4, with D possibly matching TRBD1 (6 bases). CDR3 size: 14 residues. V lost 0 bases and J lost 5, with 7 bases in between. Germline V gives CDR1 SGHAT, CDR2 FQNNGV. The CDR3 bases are TGTGCCAGCAGCTTAGAAGGGGGGAATGAAAAACTGTTTTTT. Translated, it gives CASSLEGGNEKLFF.

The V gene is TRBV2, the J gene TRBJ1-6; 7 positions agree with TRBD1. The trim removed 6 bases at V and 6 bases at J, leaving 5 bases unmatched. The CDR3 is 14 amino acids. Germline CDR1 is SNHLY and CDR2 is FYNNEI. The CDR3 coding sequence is TGTGCCAGCAGGGGGACAGCGATTAATTCACCCCTCCACTTT. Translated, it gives CASRGTAINSPLHF.

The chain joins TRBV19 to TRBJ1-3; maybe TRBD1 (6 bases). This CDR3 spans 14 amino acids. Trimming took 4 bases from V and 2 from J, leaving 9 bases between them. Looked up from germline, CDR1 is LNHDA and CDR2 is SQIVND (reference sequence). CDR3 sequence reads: CASSTQGAGNTIYF. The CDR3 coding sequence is TGTGCCAGTAGTACACAGGGCGCTGGAAACACCATATATTTT.